Presented here are 21 T cell receptor beta chains from one specimen sequenced in a study of T cell responses to AZD1222 COVID-19 vaccine. TCRdb's table, derived via immunoSEQ multiplex PCR, lists solely in-frame clones and lacks some. The data hold some 99,000 clones, with approximately 84% observed a single time. The starting material was peripheral blood, obtained 28 days after the second AZD1222 dose. These receptors originate from an adult who received the AZD1222 COVID-19 vaccine.

V is TRBV11-2 and J is TRBJ2-2; D call uncertain. The CDR3 covers 16 residues. Germline V gene data show CDR1 as SGHAT and CDR2 as FQNNGV. Deletions cut 2 bases from V and 0 bases from J, with 10 bases between. The CDR3 DNA reads as TGTGCCAGCAGCTTAACTCGAACAGCGAACACCGGGGAGCTGTTTTTT. It is translated as CASSLTRTANTGELFF.

The J gene is TRBJ1-1, the V gene TRBV11-2, with D possibly TRBD1 on 6 matching bases. Per germline, CDR1 SGHAT and CDR2 FQNNGV. The V end was cut by 3 bases, the J end by 0 bases, with 11 bases between. The CDR3 has 15 amino acids. CDR3 amino acids: CASSFGQILNTEAFF. CDR3 nucleotides: TGTGCCAGCAGCTTCGGACAGATCCTGAACACTGAAGCTTTCTTT.

The chain's CDR3 is CATSPGQDTDTQYF. DNA for the CDR3: TGTGCCACCAGCCCGGGCCAGGACACAGATACGCAGTATTTT. The genes are TRBV10-3 and TRBJ2-3; D uncertain. Per the germline V gene, CDR1 is ENHRY and CDR2 is SYGVKD. CDR3 length equals 14 residues. V gave up 10 bases and J gave up 2 bases, with 16 bases separating them.

The chain is built from TRBV10-3 and TRBJ1-2, with 7 bases lining up with TRBD1. Germline V gene sequence: CDR1 ENHRY, CDR2 SYGVKD. This CDR3 has 14 residues. The ends lost 6 bases at V and 0 bases at J; junction bases unmatched: 4. The CDR3 reads CAISRGTANYGYTF. In DNA, the CDR3 is TGTGCCATCAGCCGGGGGACAGCTAACTATGGCTACACCTTC.

The chain couples TRBV5-1 to TRBJ2-2; unclear D gene. V gave up 0 bases and J gave up 0 bases, with 6 bases separating them. Germline V lookup: CDR1 SGHRS, CDR2 YFSETQ. This CDR3 contains 15 residues. The CDR3 here is CASSLVGANTGELFF. The CDR3, as DNA: TGCGCCAGCAGCTTGGTAGGCGCGAACACCGGGGAGCTGTTTTTT.

The V call is TRBV7-2, the J call TRBJ1-5; the D gene is possibly TRBD1 (6 bases). V was pared by 3 bases and J by 3 bases, with 9 bases between. This CDR3 comprises 14 residues. In germline, CDR1 is SGHTA, CDR2 FQGNSA. The DNA of the CDR3 is TGTGCCAGCAGCTTGGACAGTACCAATCAGCCCCAGCATTTT. As protein: CASSLDSTNQPQHF.

The chain employs TRBV19 and TRBJ1-1; D is uncertain. Deletions cut 6 bases from V and 7 bases from J, with 18 bases between. The CDR3 contains 14 residues. Germline V CDR1 and CDR2: LNHDA, SQIVND (reference sequence). This chain's CDR3 is CASRSVAGPGEAFF. CDR3 DNA: TGTGCCAGTAGGTCTGTCGCGGGTCCTGGTGAAGCTTTCTTT.

The chain recombines TRBV4-3 with TRBJ2-6; D may be TRBD1 or TRBD2 (6 bases each). Trimming removed 0 bases at V and 2 bases at J, with 14 bases between. Per the germline V gene, CDR1 is LGHNA and CDR2 is YSLEER. The CDR3 loop spans 18 amino acids. The CDR3 nucleotides are TGCGCCAGCAGCCAAGAATGGGGGGCGGTGGCTGGGGCCAACGTCCTGACTTTC. It yields the protein CASSQEWGAVAGANVLTF.

The rearrangement uses TRBV11-2 and TRBJ1-1; TRBD1 is a possible D gene (5 bases). Germline assignment: CDR1 SGHAT and CDR2 FQNNGV. This CDR3 has 15 residues. Trimming shortened V by 8 bases and J by 1 base, and 17 bases separated the two germline ends. CDR3 amino acids: CASRTAGAANTEAFF. In nucleotides, the CDR3 is TGTGCCAGCCGCACAGCCGGGGCCGCGAACACTGAAGCTTTCTTT.

This clone appeared a few times. This chain links TRBV27 with TRBJ1-6; 9 nucleotides line up with TRBD1. The CDR3 length is 16 residues. Per germline, CDR1 MNHEY and CDR2 SMNVEV (reference sequence). V lost 6 bases, J lost 9 bases, and 12 bases stayed unmatched. This CDR3 reads CASRDYPGQGPSPLHF. The CDR3 nucleotides are TGTGCCAGCAGGGATTATCCGGGACAGGGCCCTTCACCCCTCCACTTT.

The chain couples TRBV5-1 to TRBJ2-1; the D is unclear. The germline V gene encodes CDR1 SGHRS and CDR2 YFSETQ. Trimming took 0 bases from V and 4 from J, leaving 14 bases between them. The CDR3 extends over 16 amino acids. This CDR3 reads CASSLGAGVGYNEQFF. The CDR3 DNA sequence: TGCGCCAGCAGCTTGGGAGCTGGGGTGGGATACAATGAGCAGTTCTTC.

The gene calls are TRBV7-8 and TRBJ2-5; D is unclear. The CDR3 is made up of 14 amino acids. Trimming took 2 bases from V and 5 from J, leaving 12 bases between them. Germline V gene lookup returns CDR1 SGHVS and CDR2 FQNEAQ. The CDR3 spells CASSLTPPRETQYF. DNA of the CDR3: TGTGCCAGCAGCTTAACGCCCCCTCGGGAGACCCAGTACTTC.

V is TRBV27 and J is TRBJ2-1; TRBD2 aligns across 15 bases. Germline values: CDR1 MNHEY, CDR2 SMNVEV (reference sequence). The CDR3 runs 15 residues. After removal of 4 bases from V and 7 bases from J, the junction contained 2 bases not matched to a gene. Written as DNA, the CDR3 is TGTGCCAGCAGTTACGGGACTAGCGGGGGGAATGAGCAGTTCTTC. Encoded protein: CASSYGTSGGNEQFF.

This chain connects TRBV5-1 to TRBJ2-1; 11 bases line up with TRBD2. J gave up 9 bases and V 8 bases, and 7 bases lay outside the gene matches. This CDR3 has 13 residues. Germline CDR1 is SGHRS and CDR2 is YFSETQ. The CDR3 nucleotides are TGCGCCAGGCCCGTACTAGCGGGAGTTGAGCAGTTCTTC. Its translation is CARPVLAGVEQFF.

There are a few counts of this clone. V is TRBV25-1 and J is TRBJ1-5; TRBD1 agrees at 11 bases. The germline V gene has CDR1 MGHDK and CDR2 SYGVNS. The CDR3 is 15 amino acids. V gave up 5 bases and J gave up 4 bases; unmatched junction bases: 4. The CDR3, as DNA: TGTGCCAGCAGTTCGGGACAGGGGGTTAATCAGCCCCAGCATTTT. Encoded protein: CASSSGQGVNQPQHF. Drawing the rest from reference TRBV25-1 and TRBJ1-5, the complete variable domain is EADIYQTPRYLVIGTGKKITLECSQTMGHDKMYWYQQDPGMELHLIHYSYGVNSTEKGDLSSESTVSRIRTEHFPLTLESARPSHTSQYLCASSSGQGVNQPQHFGDGTRLSIL.

V and J are TRBV11-3 and TRBJ1-1; no firm D call. The V gene's germline CDR1 is SGHNT and CDR2 YENEEA. The CDR3 has 13 residues. V was cut by 2 bases and J by 3 bases, with 7 bases left in between. DNA of the CDR3: TGTGCCAGCAGCTTACAAGGACACACTGAAGCTTTCTTT. It encodes CASSLQGHTEAFF.

This clone was observed a handful of times. The chain has TRBV10-3 and TRBJ1-2, with D unresolved. The CDR3 is 15 residues long. CDR1 ENHRY and CDR2 SYGVKD come from the germline V gene. V shed 2 bases and J shed 8 bases, with 18 bases lying between them. CDR3 nucleotides: TGTGCCATCAGTGAGACGGAAGGTAGAAGTGAGGGCTACACCTTC. It translates to CAISETEGRSEGYTF.

The chain combines TRBV29-1 with TRBJ1-4; weak D call: TRBD1 (6 bases). CDR1 is SQVTM, CDR2 ANQGSEA, per germline. This CDR3 is built from 13 residues. With 6 bases removed from V and 4 bases from J, the gap between germline ends came to 12 bases. Here the CDR3 reads CSVRTGINEKLFF. The CDR3 DNA reads TGCAGCGTCCGAACAGGGATTAATGAAAAACTGTTTTTT.

The CDR3 protein is CASSRLAGLSYEQYF. The CDR3 nucleotides read TGTGCCAGCAGCCGACTAGCGGGGCTTTCCTACGAGCAGTACTTC. The chain has TRBV13 and TRBJ2-7; TRBD2 matches 11 bases. CDR3 length: 15 residues. Germline-derived CDR1 and CDR2 are PRHDT and FYEKMQ (reference sequence). V lost 5 bases and J lost 1; bases outside the gene matches: 4. The whole variable domain, filled in from reference TRBV13 and TRBJ2-7, reads AAGVIQSPRHLIKEKRETATLKCYPIPRHDTVYWYQQGPGQDPQFLISFYEKMQSDKGSIPDRFSAQQFSDYHSELNMSSLELGDSALYFCASSRLAGLSYEQYFGPGTRLTVT.

This chain connects TRBV4-1 to TRBJ2-7; D is ambiguous. Germline V lookup: CDR1 MGHRA, CDR2 YSYEKL. V lost 0 bases and J 9 bases, leaving 12 bases between the germline ends. The CDR3 is 13 residues long. The CDR3 loop reads CASSQDAANVQYF. As DNA, the CDR3 is TGCGCCAGCAGCCAAGACGCAGCGAACGTGCAGTACTTC.

The chain couples TRBV5-6 to TRBJ1-2; D is unresolved. V lost 1 base and J lost 3, with 16 bases in between. The germline CDR1 and CDR2 sequences are SGHDT and YYEEEE. The CDR3 covers 16 residues. The CDR3 coding sequence is TGTGCCAGCAGCTTGCGCGGCGTCGACGGATACTATGGCTACACCTTC. It is translated as CASSLRGVDGYYGYTF.